The present T cell receptor (beta chain) was sequenced within a study of response to subunit inactivated influenza vaccine. This CDR3 is 13 amino acids long. J gave up 6 bases and V 3 bases, and 5 bases lay outside the gene matches. Germline values: CDR1 DFQATT, CDR2 SNEGSKA (reference sequence). TCRdb itself ran the RT-PCR reads through MiXCR, one entry per CDR3 protein. The sample contains 800,000 or so distinct CDR3 sequences, approximately 21% of which appear only once. The clonotype originates from a man aged 50-60 years who received an inactivated influenza vaccine. The sequencing here drew on PBMCs from blood, taken around 5 days after vaccination. The rearrangement joins TRBV20-1 to TRBJ2-3; 8 bases match TRBD2. The CDR3 protein is CSASGGGADTQYF. DNA of the CDR3: TGCAGTGCTAGCGGGGGGGGTGCGGATACGCAGTATTTT.